This T cell receptor (beta chain) was retrieved from a study of T cell responses to AZD1222 COVID-19 vaccine. The method was immunoSEQ multiplex PCR; TCRdb's version includes in-frame clones alone and lacks a portion of them. Of 130,000 to 150,000 clones in the sample, 80% to 90% are singletons; the top ten hold about 1.5%. The length of the CDR3 is 14 residues. CDR1 is LNHDA, CDR2 SQIVND, per germline (reference sequence). V gave up 6 bases and J gave up 3 bases; unmatched junction bases: 5. This clonotype was obtained from an adult in good health. The chain links TRBV19 to TRBJ1-1; 9 positions agree with TRBD1. The sequencing used peripheral blood, collected on day 0 of AZD1222 vaccination. The CDR3 is CASSPGQGDTEAFF. CDR3 DNA: TGTGCCAGTAGCCCGGGACAGGGTGACACTGAAGCTTTCTTT.